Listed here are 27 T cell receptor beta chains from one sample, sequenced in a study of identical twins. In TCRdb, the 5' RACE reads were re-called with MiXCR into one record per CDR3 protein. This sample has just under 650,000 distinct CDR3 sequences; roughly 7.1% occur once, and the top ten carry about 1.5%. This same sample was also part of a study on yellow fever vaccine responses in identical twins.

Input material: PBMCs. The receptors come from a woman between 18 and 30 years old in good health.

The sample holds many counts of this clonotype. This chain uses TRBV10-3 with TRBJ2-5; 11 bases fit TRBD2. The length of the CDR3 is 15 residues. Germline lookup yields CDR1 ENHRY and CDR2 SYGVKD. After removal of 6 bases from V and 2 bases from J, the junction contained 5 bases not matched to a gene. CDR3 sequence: CAISPGLAVQETQYF. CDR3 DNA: TGTGCCATCAGCCCGGGACTAGCGGTACAAGAGACCCAGTACTTC.

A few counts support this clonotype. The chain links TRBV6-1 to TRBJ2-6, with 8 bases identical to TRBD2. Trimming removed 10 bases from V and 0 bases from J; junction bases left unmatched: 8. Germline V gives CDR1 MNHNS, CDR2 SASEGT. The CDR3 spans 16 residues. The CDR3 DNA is TGTGCCACCTCTAGCGGGTCTAGCTCTGGGGCCAACGTCCTGACTTTC. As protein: CATSSGSSSGANVLTF.

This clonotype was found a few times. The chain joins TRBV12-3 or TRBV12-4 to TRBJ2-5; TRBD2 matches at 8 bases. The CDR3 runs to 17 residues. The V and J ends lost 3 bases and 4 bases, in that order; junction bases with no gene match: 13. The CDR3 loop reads CASSLGSGTVRGETQYF. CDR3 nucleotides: TGTGCCAGCAGTTTGGGTAGCGGGACTGTGAGGGGAGAGACCCAGTACTTC.

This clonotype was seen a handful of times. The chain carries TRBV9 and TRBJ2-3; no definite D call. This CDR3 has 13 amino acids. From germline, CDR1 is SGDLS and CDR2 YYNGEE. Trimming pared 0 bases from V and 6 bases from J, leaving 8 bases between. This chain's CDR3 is CASSVEGGDTQYF. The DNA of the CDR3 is TGTGCCAGCAGCGTAGAGGGTGGGGATACGCAGTATTTT.

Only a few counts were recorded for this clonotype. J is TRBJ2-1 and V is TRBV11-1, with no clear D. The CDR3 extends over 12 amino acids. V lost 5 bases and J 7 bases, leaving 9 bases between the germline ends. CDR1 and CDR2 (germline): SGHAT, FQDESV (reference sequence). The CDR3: CASSRLDNEQFF. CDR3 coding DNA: TGTGCCAGCAGCCGACTGGATAATGAGCAGTTCTTC.

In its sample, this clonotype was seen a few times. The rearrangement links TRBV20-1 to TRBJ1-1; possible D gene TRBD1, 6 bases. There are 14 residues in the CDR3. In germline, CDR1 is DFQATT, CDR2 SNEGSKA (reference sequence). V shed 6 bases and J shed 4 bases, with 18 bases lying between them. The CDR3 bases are TGCAGTGCGGGCCGGCAGGGGAGAGCCACTGAAGCTTTCTTT. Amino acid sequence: CSAGRQGRATEAFF.

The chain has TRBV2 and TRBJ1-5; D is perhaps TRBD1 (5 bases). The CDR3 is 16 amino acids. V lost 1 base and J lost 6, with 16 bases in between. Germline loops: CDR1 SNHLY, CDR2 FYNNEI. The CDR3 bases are TGTGCCAGCAGTGAAGAGGGTGGGGCTTCTAGTCAGCCCCAGCATTTT. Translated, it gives CASSEEGGASSQPQHF.

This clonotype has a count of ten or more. In DNA form, the CDR3 reads TGTGCCAGCAGCTTGGCAGGGAATGGCTACACCTTC. This translates into CASSLAGNGYTF. The rearrangement joins TRBV5-5 to TRBJ1-2; D possibly corresponds to TRBD1 (5 bases). Germline values: CDR1 SGHKS, CDR2 YYEKEE (reference sequence). There are 12 residues in the CDR3. Trimming took off 0 bases at V and 6 bases at J, with 6 bases between the two ends.

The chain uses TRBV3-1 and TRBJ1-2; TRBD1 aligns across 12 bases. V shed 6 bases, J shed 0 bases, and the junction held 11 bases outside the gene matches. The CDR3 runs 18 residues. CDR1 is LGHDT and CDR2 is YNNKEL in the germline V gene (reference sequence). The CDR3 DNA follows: TGTGCCAGCAGTTGGGACAGGGGGCCCCTTCAAGCTAACTATGGCTACACCTTC. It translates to CASSWDRGPLQANYGYTF.

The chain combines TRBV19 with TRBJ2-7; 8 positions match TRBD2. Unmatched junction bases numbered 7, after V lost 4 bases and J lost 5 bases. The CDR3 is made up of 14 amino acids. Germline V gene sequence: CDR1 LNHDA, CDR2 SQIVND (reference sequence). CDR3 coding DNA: TGTGCCAGTAGTACGAGGGGACTAGTAAACGAGCAGTACTTC. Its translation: CASSTRGLVNEQYF. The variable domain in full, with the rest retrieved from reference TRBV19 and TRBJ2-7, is DGGITQSPKYLFRKEGQNVTLSCEQNLNHDAMYWYRQDPGQGLRLIYYSQIVNDFQKGDIAEGYSVSREKKESFPLTVTSAQKNPTAFYLCASSTRGLVNEQYFGPGTRLTVT.

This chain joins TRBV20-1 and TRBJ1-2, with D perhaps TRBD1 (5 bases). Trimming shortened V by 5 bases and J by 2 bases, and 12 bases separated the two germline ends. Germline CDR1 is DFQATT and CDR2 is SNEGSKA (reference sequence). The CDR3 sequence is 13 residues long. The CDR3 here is CSAPERGNYGYTF. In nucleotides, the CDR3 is TGCAGTGCTCCCGAACGGGGCAACTATGGCTACACCTTC.

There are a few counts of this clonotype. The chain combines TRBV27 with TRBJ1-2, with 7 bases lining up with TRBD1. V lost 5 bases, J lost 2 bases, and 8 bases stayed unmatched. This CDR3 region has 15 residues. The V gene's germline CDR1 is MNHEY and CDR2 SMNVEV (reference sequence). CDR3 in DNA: TGTGCCAGCAGTAGCCAGGACAGGATGAACTATGGCTACACCTTC. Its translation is CASSSQDRMNYGYTF.

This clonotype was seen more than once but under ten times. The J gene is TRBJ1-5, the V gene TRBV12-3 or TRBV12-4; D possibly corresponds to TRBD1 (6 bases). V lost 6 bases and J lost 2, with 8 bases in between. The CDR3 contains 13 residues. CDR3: CASRQGGNQPQHF. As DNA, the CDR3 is TGTGCCAGCAGACAGGGCGGCAATCAGCCCCAGCATTTT.

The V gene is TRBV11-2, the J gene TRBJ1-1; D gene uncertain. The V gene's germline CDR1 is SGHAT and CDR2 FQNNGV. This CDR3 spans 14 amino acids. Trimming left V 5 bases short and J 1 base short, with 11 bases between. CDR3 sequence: CASSAATRNTEAFF. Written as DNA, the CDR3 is TGTGCCAGCAGCGCAGCGACAAGGAACACTGAAGCTTTCTTT.

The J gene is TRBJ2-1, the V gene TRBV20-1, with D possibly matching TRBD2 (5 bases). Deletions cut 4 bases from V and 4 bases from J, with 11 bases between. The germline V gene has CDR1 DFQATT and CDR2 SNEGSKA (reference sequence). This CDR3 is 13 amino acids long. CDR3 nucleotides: TGCAGTGCTAACCCTACTAGATACAATGAGCAGTTCTTC. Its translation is CSANPTRYNEQFF.

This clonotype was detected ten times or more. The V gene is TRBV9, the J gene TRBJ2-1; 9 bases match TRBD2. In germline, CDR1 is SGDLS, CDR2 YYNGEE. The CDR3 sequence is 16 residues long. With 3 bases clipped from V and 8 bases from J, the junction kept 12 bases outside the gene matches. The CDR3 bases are TGTGCCAGCAGCGAGAGCGGGGGGCTACCTTGGGATGAGCAGTTCTTC. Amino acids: CASSESGGLPWDEQFF.

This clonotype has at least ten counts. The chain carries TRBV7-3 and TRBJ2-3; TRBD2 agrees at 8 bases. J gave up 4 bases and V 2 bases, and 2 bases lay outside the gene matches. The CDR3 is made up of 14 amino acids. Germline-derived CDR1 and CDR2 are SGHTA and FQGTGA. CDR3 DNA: TGTGCCAGCAGCTTATCGGGAGGGGCAGATACGCAGTATTTT. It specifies CASSLSGGADTQYF.

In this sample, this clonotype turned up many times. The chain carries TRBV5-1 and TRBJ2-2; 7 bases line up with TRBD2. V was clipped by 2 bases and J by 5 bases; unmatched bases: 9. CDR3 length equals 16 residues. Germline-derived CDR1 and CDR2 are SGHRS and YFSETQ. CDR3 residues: CASSLGGGSNTGELFF. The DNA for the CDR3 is TGCGCCAGCAGCTTAGGTGGCGGGAGTAATACCGGGGAGCTGTTTTTT.

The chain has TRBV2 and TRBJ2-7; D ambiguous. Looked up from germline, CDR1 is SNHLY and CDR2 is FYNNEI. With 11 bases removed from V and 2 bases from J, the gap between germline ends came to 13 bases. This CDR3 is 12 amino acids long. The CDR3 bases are TGTGCCTCGAACTCGCTAACCTACGAGCAGTACGTC. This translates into CASNSLTYEQYV.

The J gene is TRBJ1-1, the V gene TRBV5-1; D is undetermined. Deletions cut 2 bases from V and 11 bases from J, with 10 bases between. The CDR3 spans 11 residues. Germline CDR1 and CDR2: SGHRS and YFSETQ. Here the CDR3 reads CASSLQGLAFF. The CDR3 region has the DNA TGCGCCAGCAGCTTACAAGGGCTGGCTTTCTTT. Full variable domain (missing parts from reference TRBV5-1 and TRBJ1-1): KAGVTQTPRYLIKTRGQQVTLSCSPISGHRSVSWYQQTPGQGLQFLFEYFSETQRNKGNFPGRFSGRQFSNSRSEMNVSTLELGDSALYLCASSLQGLAFFGQGTRLTVV.

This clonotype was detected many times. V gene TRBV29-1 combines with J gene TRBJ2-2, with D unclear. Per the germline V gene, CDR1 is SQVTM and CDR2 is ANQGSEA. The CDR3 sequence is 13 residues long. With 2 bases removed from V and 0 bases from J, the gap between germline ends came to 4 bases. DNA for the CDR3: TGCAGCGTTGAACTGCCGAACACCGGGGAGCTGTTTTTT. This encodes CSVELPNTGELFF.

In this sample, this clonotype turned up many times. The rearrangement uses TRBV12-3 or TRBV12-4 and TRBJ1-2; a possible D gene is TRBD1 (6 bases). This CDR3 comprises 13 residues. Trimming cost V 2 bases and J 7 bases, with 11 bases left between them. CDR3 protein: CASSLTGGLGYTF. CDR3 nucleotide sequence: TGTGCCAGCAGTTTAACGGGGGGGCTTGGCTACACCTTC.

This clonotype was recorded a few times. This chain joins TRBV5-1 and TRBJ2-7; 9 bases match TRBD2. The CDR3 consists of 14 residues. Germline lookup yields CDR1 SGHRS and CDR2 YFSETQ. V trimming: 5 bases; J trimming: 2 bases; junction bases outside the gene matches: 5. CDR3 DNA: TGCGCCAGCAGAGAGGCTAGCGGGACCTACGAGCAGTACTTC. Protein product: CASREASGTYEQYF.

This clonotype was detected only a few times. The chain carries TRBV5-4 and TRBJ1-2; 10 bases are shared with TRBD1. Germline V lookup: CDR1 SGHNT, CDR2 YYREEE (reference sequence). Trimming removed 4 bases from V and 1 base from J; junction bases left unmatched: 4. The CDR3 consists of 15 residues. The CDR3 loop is CASSHGDRGNYGYTF. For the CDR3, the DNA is TGTGCCAGCAGCCATGGGGACAGGGGTAACTATGGCTACACCTTC. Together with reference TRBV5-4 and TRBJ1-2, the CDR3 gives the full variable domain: ETGVTQSPTHLIKTRGQQVTLRCSSQSGHNTVSWYQQALGQGPQFIFQYYREEENGRGNFPPRFSGLQFPNYSSELNVNALELDDSALYLCASSHGDRGNYGYTFGSGTRLTVV.

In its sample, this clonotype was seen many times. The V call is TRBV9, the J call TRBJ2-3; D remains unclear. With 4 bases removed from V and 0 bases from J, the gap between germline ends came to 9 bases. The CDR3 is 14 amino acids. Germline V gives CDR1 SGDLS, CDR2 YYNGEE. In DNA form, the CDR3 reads TGTGCCAGCAGCTCTCGGGCCAGCACAGATACGCAGTATTTT. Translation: CASSSRASTDTQYF.

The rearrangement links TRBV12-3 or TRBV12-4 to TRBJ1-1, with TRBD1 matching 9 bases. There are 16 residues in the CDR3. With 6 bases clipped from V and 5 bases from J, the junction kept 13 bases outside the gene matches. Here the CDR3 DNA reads TGTGCCAGCAGGCAACACGGGACAGGGCTAGGAACTGAAGCTTTCTTT. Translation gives CASRQHGTGLGTEAFF.

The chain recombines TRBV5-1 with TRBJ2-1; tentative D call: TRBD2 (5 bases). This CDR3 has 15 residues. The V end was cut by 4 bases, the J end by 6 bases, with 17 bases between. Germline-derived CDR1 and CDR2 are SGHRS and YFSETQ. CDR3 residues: CASSRRAEVGNEQFF. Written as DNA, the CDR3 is TGCGCCAGCAGCCGGCGGGCGGAGGTGGGCAATGAGCAGTTCTTC.